This TCR beta chain is drawn from a study of shared clonotypes between healthy human individuals. A note on this clone: What it recognizes is unknown.

TCRdb's table, derived via immunoSEQ multiplex PCR, lists solely in-frame clones and lacks some. Counted here are about 2.1 million clones, 85% to 95% occurring once; the ten biggest clones make up around 1.8%. Study-wide findings and caveats: Larger estimated richness was generally seen in naive subsets than in memory subsets.

Positively selected for CCR7, the CD45RO-negative cells used as naive CD8 cells excluded terminally differentiated effector memory CD45RA+ cells. All participating donors were Caucasian adults from Nashville, Tennessee. CDR3 length: 14 amino acids. Germline V gene sequence: CDR1 MGHDK, CDR2 SYGVNS. With 7 bases removed from V and 6 bases from J, the gap between germline ends came to 16 bases. The chain recombines TRBV25-1 with TRBJ2-1; unclear D gene. Sequencing input: naive CD8+ T cells from PBMCs. The receptor was isolated from a man younger than 35 in good health. Some clones in this sample may be carry-over from other donors' samples. CDR3 region: CASTYRGYANEQFF. Here the CDR3 DNA reads TGTGCCAGCACATACAGAGGATACGCCAATGAGCAGTTCTTC.